Listed below are T cell receptor beta chains from one sample, sequenced in a study of cytomegalovirus exposure and HLA in healthy donors. Here immunoSEQ multiplex PCR was the method, and the copy in TCRdb shows in-frame clones only, minus some. The data contain roughly 220,000 clones, around 85% of them seen just once; the ten biggest clones take up about 1.7%. Sequencing was performed on PBMCs. The receptors derive from a man aged 50 to 59 in good health and CMV-seronegative. Each CDR3 is given with its conserved first and last residue. A D gene is named only where the DNA matches it firmly. Clone size is stated in some rows and not others, as once, few, many or a class when expanded.

len,abundance,v_gene,j_gene,d_gene,CDR3aa,CDR3nt
15,NA,TRBV25-1,TRBJ2-1,TRBD2,CASSSLGTSRGEQFF,TGTGCCAGCAGTTCGCTCGGGACTAGTAGGGGTGAGCAGTTCTTC
16,NA,TRBV28,TRBJ1-2,TRBD1,CASSFLGDRGEAGYTF,TGTGCCAGCAGTTTCCTGGGAGACAGGGGTGAGGCTGGCTACACCTTC
18,NA,TRBV5-8,TRBJ2-5,TRBD2,CASSLGTSGRAGGKTQYF,TGTGCCAGCAGCCTCGGGACTAGCGGGAGGGCCGGTGGAAAGACCCAGTACTTC
15,few,TRBV6-5,TRBJ2-7,TRBD1,CASSSPGTGTYEQYF,TGTGCCAGCAGTTCCCCCGGGACAGGGACCTACGAGCAGTACTTC
14,NA,TRBV7-6,TRBJ1-1,NA,CASSSVMGHTEAFF,TGTGCCAGCAGCTCCGTGATGGGGCACACTGAAGCTTTCTTT
14,once,TRBV18,TRBJ1-2,NA,CASSPATANYGYTF,TGTGCCAGCTCACCCGCGACAGCTAACTATGGCTACACCTTC
15,NA,TRBV28,TRBJ1-5,TRBD1,CASISPGTGKQPQHF,TGTGCCAGCATCTCCCCCGGGACAGGGAAACAGCCCCAGCATTTT
14,once,TRBV19,TRBJ2-7,TRBD1,CASSEQGGSYEQCF,TGTGCCAGTAGTGAACAGGGGGGAAGCTACGAGCAGTGCTTC
14,NA,TRBV5-5,TRBJ1-2,TRBD1,CASTRTRTGDGYTF,TGTGCCAGCACCCGCACCCGGACAGGGGATGGCTACACCTTC
12,NA,TRBV7-9,TRBJ2-7,NA,CASRPTQDEQYF,TGTGCCAGCAGACCGACACAGGACGAGCAGTACTTC
14,NA,TRBV5-1,TRBJ1-1,NA,CASSAGAGGTEAFF,TGCGCCAGCAGCGCAGGCGCCGGAGGAACTGAAGCTTTCTTT
14,once,TRBV5-1,TRBJ2-3,TRBD1,CASSSTGSTDTQYF,TGCGCCAGCAGCTCGACAGGGTCCACAGATACGCAGTATTTT
20,NA,TRBV27,TRBJ2-1,TRBD2,CASSFQWVPLAGSSYNEQFF,TGTGCCAGCAGTTTCCAATGGGTCCCACTAGCGGGGAGCTCCTACAATGAGCAGTTCTTC
16,NA,TRBV7-8,TRBJ2-5,TRBD2,CASSLDPAGERETQYF,TGTGCCAGCAGCTTAGACCCAGCGGGAGAGAGGGAGACCCAGTACTTC
13,NA,TRBV6-1,TRBJ2-7,NA,CASSETFVYEQYF,TGTGCCAGCAGTGAAACTTTCGTCTACGAGCAGTACTTC
14,NA,TRBV10-3,TRBJ1-6,TRBD1,CAIRGTDYNSPLHF,TGTGCCATCAGGGGGACAGACTATAATTCACCCCTCCACTTT